The clone carrying this T cell receptor beta chain was recorded many times. Its target is not known. It was RNA transcripts that yielded the amplified TCR beta CDR3 regions. Initially, a first-round RT-PCR of the TCR CDR3 employed the HTBI primer set. TCRdb processed the multiplex PCR reads anew with MiXCR; each CDR3 protein has one entry. The sample gives about 410,000 distinct CDR3 sequences, roughly 15% of which show up once; approximately 13% is in the top ten. The data were taken from a study of T cells in Graves' hyperthyroidism and ophthalmopathy. V was shortened by 4 bases and J by 4 bases, with 11 bases between the two germline ends. Germline values: CDR1 MNHNS, CDR2 SASEGT. The CDR3 loop spans 13 amino acids. Ophthalmopathy patients had moderate-to-severe active disease, CAS ≥3, NOSPECS ≥4, and disease duration under 3 months. Fresh peripheral blood, approximately 10 ml, yielded the PBMCs.

Findings and caveats of the study: Ophthalmopathy was predicted by the model a median of roughly 6.6 months ahead of onset. Clonotypes that were expanded in thyroid above 0.001 mostly appeared in blood too.

Input material: blood. The chain recombines TRBV6-1 with TRBJ2-7; a possible D gene is TRBD2 (6 bases). The TCR comes from a man aged 18 to 35 with Graves' ophthalmopathy. The CDR3 spells CASSVQAGYEQYF. CDR3 DNA: TGTGCCAGCAGTGTACAGGCGGGGTACGAGCAGTACTTC.